The source of this T cell receptor (beta chain) is a study of blood T cell repertoires in COVID-19. Background on the study: COVID-19 samples collected from the United States, Italy and Spain covered acute and convalescent phases. From T cells, B-cell-depleted T cells, or PBMCs came the material, which was cDNA or gDNA.

Germline V gives CDR1 SGHNT, CDR2 YYREEE (reference sequence). There are 13 residues in the CDR3. V was cut by 2 bases and J by 4 bases, with 7 bases left in between. In the original workflow: From reference gene primer amplification, estimates of nucleated cell counts were derived. Assay used: immunoSEQ multiplex PCR; TCRdb lists only in-frame clones, some missing. V and J calls and clone size are as listed in that table; D and trimming were resolved from the DNA. This table holds 150,000 to 200,000 clones, about nine tenths found once. Material for sequencing was peripheral blood. The gene calls are TRBV5-4 and TRBJ1-3, with no clear D. This TCR was sampled from a woman aged 55-70 years with COVID-19, enrolled during active disease. In DNA, the CDR3 is TGTGCCAGCAGCTTACGAGGGGGAAACACCATATATTTT. As protein: CASSLRGGNTIYF.